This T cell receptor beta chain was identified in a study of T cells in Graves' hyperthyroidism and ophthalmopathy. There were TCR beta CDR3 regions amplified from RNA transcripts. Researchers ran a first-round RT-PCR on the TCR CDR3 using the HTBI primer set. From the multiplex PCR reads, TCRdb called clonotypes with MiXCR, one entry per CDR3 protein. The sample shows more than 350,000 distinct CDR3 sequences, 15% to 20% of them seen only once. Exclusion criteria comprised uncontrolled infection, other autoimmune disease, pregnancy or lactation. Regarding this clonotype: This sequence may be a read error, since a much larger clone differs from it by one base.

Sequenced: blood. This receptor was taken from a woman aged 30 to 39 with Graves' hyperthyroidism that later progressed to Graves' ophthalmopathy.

This CDR3 reads CASRLGRNTEAFF. CDR3 DNA: TGTGCCAGCAGACTAGGACGGAACACTGAAGCTTTCTTT. The rearrangement joins TRBV6-1 to TRBJ1-1, with unresolved D. The V gene's germline CDR1 is MNHNS and CDR2 SASEGT. With 6 bases removed from V and 1 base from J, the gap between germline ends came to 9 bases. There are 13 residues in the CDR3.